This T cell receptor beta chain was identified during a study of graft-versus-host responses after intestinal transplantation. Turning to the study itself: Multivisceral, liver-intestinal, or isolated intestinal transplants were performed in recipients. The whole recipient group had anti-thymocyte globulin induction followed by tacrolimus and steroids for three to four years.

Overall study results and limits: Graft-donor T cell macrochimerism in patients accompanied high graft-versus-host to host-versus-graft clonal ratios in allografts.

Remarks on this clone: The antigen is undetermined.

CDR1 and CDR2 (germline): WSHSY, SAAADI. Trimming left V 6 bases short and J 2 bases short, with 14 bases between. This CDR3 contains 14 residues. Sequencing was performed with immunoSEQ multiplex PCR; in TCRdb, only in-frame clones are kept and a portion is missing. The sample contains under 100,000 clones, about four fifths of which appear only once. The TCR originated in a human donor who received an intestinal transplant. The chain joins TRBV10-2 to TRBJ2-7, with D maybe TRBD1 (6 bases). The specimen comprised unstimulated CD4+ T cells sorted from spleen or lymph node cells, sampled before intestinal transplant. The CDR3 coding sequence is TGCGCCAGCAGAGACAGGTGGACCCCCTACGAGCAGTACTTC. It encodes CASRDRWTPYEQYF.